These 19 T cell receptor beta chains originate from one sample sequenced in a study of cytomegalovirus exposure and HLA in healthy donors. Amplification used 60 Vbeta primers and 13 Jbeta primers. Profiling relied on immunoSEQ multiplex PCR, and the TCRdb table lists in-frame clones only, not all of them. This table has about 160,000 clones, approximately 60% appearing once. The specimen was PBMCs. These receptors originate from a woman in her sixties or seventies in good health and CMV-seropositive.

J is TRBJ2-3 and V is TRBV19; tentatively, D is TRBD1 (5 bases). The CDR3 is made up of 18 amino acids. The V end lost 6 bases, the J end lost 7 bases, and 29 bases lay between the germline ends. Germline CDR1 LNHDA, CDR2 SQIVND (reference sequence). CDR3 bases: TGTGCCAGTAGCACAGGAACCAGTATCGGCACGGCACCAAATACGCAGTATTTT. The encoded protein is CASSTGTSIGTAPNTQYF.

V gene TRBV2 combines with J gene TRBJ2-2; 7 nucleotides agree with TRBD1. The CDR3 spans 14 residues. CDR1 and CDR2 (germline): SNHLY, FYNNEI. J gave up 7 bases and V 7 bases, and 9 bases lay outside the gene matches. This CDR3 is CASTLDRLIGELFF. CDR3 in DNA: TGTGCCAGCACCCTGGACAGGTTGATCGGGGAGCTGTTTTTT.

The genes are TRBV7-2 and TRBJ2-7, with a weak D call TRBD2 (6 bases). The CDR3 runs to 12 residues. Trimming took 4 bases from V and 5 from J, leaving 9 bases between them. Germline values: CDR1 SGHTA, CDR2 FQGNSA. The CDR3 nucleotides are TGTGCCAGCAGCTCCCCGGGGGACGAGCAGTACTTC. This encodes CASSSPGDEQYF.

V and J are TRBV7-9 and TRBJ2-5, with D maybe TRBD2 (5 bases). Trimming stripped 2 bases from V and 5 bases from J, with 12 bases between. Germline assignment: CDR1 SEHNR and CDR2 FQNEAQ (reference sequence). The length of the CDR3 is 14 residues. The CDR3 region is CASSLNSRGETQYF. The CDR3 coding sequence is TGTGCCAGCAGCTTAAATTCTCGAGGGGAGACCCAGTACTTC.

The rearrangement uses TRBV7-3 and TRBJ2-2, with a weak D call TRBD2 (5 bases). V gave up 5 bases and J gave up 0 bases, with 19 bases separating them. The CDR3 length is 18 residues. CDR1 is SGHTA and CDR2 is FQGTGA in the germline V gene. CDR3 nucleotides: TGTGCCAGCAGCCAAAGTGGTTTGTCTAGCACGAACACCGGGGAGCTGTTTTTT. Protein sequence: CASSQSGLSSTNTGELFF.

The chain links TRBV30 to TRBJ2-7, with 10 bases matching TRBD2. Germline V CDR1 and CDR2: GTSNPN, SVGIG (reference sequence). V shed 0 bases and J 1 base; nucleotides not matched to a gene: 9. The CDR3 totals 17 residues. The DNA of the CDR3 is TGTGCCTGGAGTGTAAGGTTTTCTAGCGGGAGTTCCTACGAGCAGTACTTC. This gives the protein CAWSVRFSSGSSYEQYF.

This clone was observed a few times. The V call is TRBV7-9, the J call TRBJ1-4; D may be TRBD1 (6 bases). The V gene lost 3 bases and the J gene lost 0 bases, with 11 bases spanning the gap. Per the germline V gene, CDR1 is SEHNR and CDR2 is FQNEAQ (reference sequence). This CDR3 comprises 16 residues. CDR3 loop: CASSFRTAATNEKLFF. In DNA form, the CDR3 reads TGTGCCAGCAGCTTCAGGACAGCGGCAACTAATGAAAAACTGTTTTTT.

The sample holds a few counts of this clone. The rearrangement uses TRBV10-1 and TRBJ2-5; 12 bases fit TRBD1. CDR3 length equals 15 residues. With 4 bases clipped from V and 5 bases from J, the junction kept 5 bases outside the gene matches. Germline V gives CDR1 WNHNN, CDR2 SYGVQD (reference sequence). The CDR3 reads CASSAGTGGLETQYF. The DNA of the CDR3 is TGCGCCAGCAGTGCCGGGACAGGGGGCTTGGAGACCCAGTACTTC.

The gene calls are TRBV7-3 and TRBJ2-1; 10 positions match TRBD1. This CDR3 has 17 residues. The germline CDR1 and CDR2 sequences are SGHTA and FQGTGA. J lost 8 bases, V lost 1 base, and 11 bases had no gene match. CDR3 sequence: CASSLNPGQGLRDEQFF. The CDR3 coding sequence is TGTGCCAGCAGCTTAAATCCGGGACAGGGGTTGCGAGATGAGCAGTTCTTC.

The chain has TRBV6-6 and TRBJ1-2; TRBD1 matches at 9 bases. The CDR3 totals 15 residues. The J segment lost 3 bases and the V segment lost 6 bases, leaving 8 bases of the junction unmatched. Germline lookup yields CDR1 MNHNY and CDR2 SVGAGI (reference sequence). The chain's CDR3 is CASSRGQGMDYGYTF. DNA of the CDR3: TGTGCCAGCAGCCGGGGACAGGGAATGGACTATGGCTACACCTTC.

The sample holds a few counts of this clone. The genes are TRBV25-1 and TRBJ1-1; D might be TRBD1 (5 bases). This CDR3 has 15 residues. Germline V gene sequence: CDR1 MGHDK, CDR2 SYGVNS. With 7 bases removed from V and 4 bases from J, the gap between germline ends came to 19 bases. The CDR3 nucleotides are TGTGCCAGCACCCCAGGTGCCCGCGGGGGCACTGAAGCTTTCTTT. This encodes CASTPGARGGTEAFF.

The chain employs TRBV5-4 and TRBJ1-2, with TRBD1 matching 7 bases. In germline, CDR1 is SGHNT, CDR2 YYREEE (reference sequence). V lost 4 bases and J lost 6; bases outside the gene matches: 9. The CDR3 extends over 14 amino acids. In DNA form, the CDR3 reads TGTGCCAGCAGCCTCGACAGGGCGGCGAATGGCTACACCTTC. It specifies CASSLDRAANGYTF.

The chain recombines TRBV19 with TRBJ2-7; 12 bases map to TRBD2. Germline lookup yields CDR1 LNHDA and CDR2 SQIVND (reference sequence). V gave up 0 bases and J gave up 3 bases; unmatched junction bases: 3. CDR3 length: 16 amino acids. CDR3 sequence reads: CASSIDGLAGFYEQYF. CDR3 DNA: TGTGCCAGTAGTATAGATGGACTAGCGGGATTCTACGAGCAGTACTTC. The complete variable domain, with remaining parts taken from reference TRBV19 and TRBJ2-7, reads DGGITQSPKYLFRKEGQNVTLSCEQNLNHDAMYWYRQDPGQGLRLIYYSQIVNDFQKGDIAEGYSVSREKKESFPLTVTSAQKNPTAFYLCASSIDGLAGFYEQYFGPGTRLTVT.

This clone occurred a few times. The V call is TRBV7-2, the J call TRBJ2-2; D might be TRBD2 (6 bases). From germline, CDR1 is SGHTA and CDR2 FQGNSA. V lost 5 bases, J lost 0 bases, and 13 bases lay in between. The CDR3 spans 16 residues. The chain's CDR3 is CASSRGSGANTGELFF. Written as DNA, the CDR3 is TGTGCCAGCAGCCGGGGGTCGGGGGCGAACACCGGGGAGCTGTTTTTT.

This chain joins TRBV15 and TRBJ1-4; the D gene is possibly TRBD1 (6 bases). The length of the CDR3 is 16 residues. In germline, CDR1 is LNHNV, CDR2 YYDKDF (reference sequence). The V end lost 1 base, the J end lost 5 bases, and 14 bases lay between the germline ends. This CDR3 reads CATSRGGAGANEKLFF. The CDR3 DNA reads TGTGCCACCAGCAGAGGAGGGGCAGGGGCAAATGAAAAACTGTTTTTT.

V usage is TRBV7-2 and J usage is TRBJ2-5, with D unclear. This CDR3 comprises 12 residues. In germline, CDR1 is SGHTA, CDR2 FQGNSA. Trimming took 1 base from V and 4 from J, leaving 4 bases between them. CDR3 region: CASSLGRETQYF. CDR3 DNA sequence: TGTGCCAGCAGCTTAGGTCGAGAGACCCAGTACTTC.

In DNA form, the CDR3 reads TGTGCCAGCAGTTACCGGCGCGGGGGAGGGGAGACCCAGTACTTC. Translated, it gives CASSYRRGGGETQYF. The chain combines TRBV6-6 with TRBJ2-5; TRBD2 aligns across 7 bases. V lost 2 bases to trimming and J lost 5 bases; unmatched junction nucleotides: 8. CDR1 MNHNY and CDR2 SVGAGI come from the germline V gene (reference sequence). The CDR3 runs 15 residues.

This sequence joins TRBV5-8 and TRBJ2-5, with 11 bases fitting TRBD1. With V trimmed by 3 bases and J by 5 bases, 6 bases remained unmatched. Looked up from germline, CDR1 is SGHTS and CDR2 is YDEGEE. The CDR3 runs to 15 residues. The CDR3 protein is CASSYRTGGMETQYF. CDR3 nucleotides: TGTGCCAGCAGCTACCGGACAGGGGGCATGGAGACCCAGTACTTC.

The chain recombines TRBV5-1 with TRBJ2-5; D is uncertain. The CDR3 covers 11 residues. V was cut by 4 bases and J by 4 bases, with 5 bases left in between. Germline lookup yields CDR1 SGHRS and CDR2 YFSETQ. CDR3 DNA: TGCGCCAGCAGCCCCGGAGAGACCCAGTACTTC. This codes for CASSPGETQYF.